The entry that follows covers one TCR beta chain sequence. This sample stems from a study of blood T cell repertoires in COVID-19. The wider study: The origin of the acute and convalescent COVID-19 samples was the United States, Italy and Spain. PBMCs, B-cell-depleted T cells, or T cells provided the cDNA or gDNA that made up the material.

Authors' methods: By means of reference gene primer amplification, nucleated cell counts were estimated. The repertoire was sequenced with immunoSEQ multiplex PCR; TCRdb's copy has only in-frame clones and lacks some. The V and J calls and clone size were taken over from that table, and D and trimming were inferred from the DNA. This sample has over 120,000 clones, with around 83% found just once. From germline, CDR1 is LNHNV and CDR2 YYDKDF (reference sequence). The V and J ends lost 8 bases and 0 bases, in that order; junction bases with no gene match: 5. This CDR3 is built from 15 residues. This sequence was found in an elderly woman with acute or convalescent COVID-19. Sequenced sample: peripheral blood. The chain employs TRBV15 and TRBJ1-1, with 11 bases lining up with TRBD1. DNA for the CDR3: TGTGCCACCGGGGGACAGGGGGACATGAACACTGAAGCTTTCTTT. Its protein product is CATGGQGDMNTEAFF.